Sequencing of this TCR beta chain was carried out in a study of T cells in tumors and immune-related adverse events. The V segment lost 3 bases and the J segment 2 bases; nucleotides outside the gene matches: 4. CDR1 is LNHDA and CDR2 is SQIVND in the germline V gene (reference sequence). The CDR3 is made up of 16 amino acids. The method was immunoSEQ multiplex PCR; TCRdb's version includes in-frame clones alone and lacks a portion of them. Here the sample spans about 2,500 clones, under 90% being singletons. The chain has TRBV19 and TRBJ2-3; TRBD2 agrees at 11 bases. This receptor was obtained from a female donor with metastatic renal cell carcinoma. The source was tumor tissue, collected from a patient treated with anti-PD-1 therapy. The CDR3 here is CASSITSGGITDTQYF. For the CDR3, the DNA is TGTGCCAGTAGTATTACTAGCGGGGGAATCACAGATACGCAGTATTTT.